The 2 T cell receptor beta chains below come from one sample, sequenced in a study of a mutant IDH1 vaccine in newly diagnosed glioma (dated by TCRdb to the early 2020s). Library prep was done by the immunoSEQ multiplex PCR assay. Imported from immuneACCESS, the table was reduced by TCRdb to in-frame sequences with V and J called. These copies leave out some clones; in studies compared against another copy, an unresolved V gene accounts for under half, and the cause of the remainder is not known. The sample data list roughly 40,000 clones, and roughly nine tenths of these were observed just once. Around 2.8% of the sample is held by the ten biggest clonotypes. Per the publication, the time point label means: week 5, during vaccination. Each vaccine dose was 300 ug of a 20-mer mutant IDH1 peptide in Montanide, given subcutaneously with topical imiquimod. The antigens these receptors bind are not known.

Here the sequenced sample was PBMCs, taken from a glioma patient whose treatment included an IDH1 peptide vaccine. These receptors originate from a man aged 50 to 60 with glioma.

The chain couples TRBV5-6 to TRBJ2-1; D is ambiguous. The CDR3 covers 15 residues. Trimming left V 4 bases short and J 1 base short, with 12 bases between. Looked up from germline, CDR1 is SGHDT and CDR2 is YYEEEE. The CDR3 is CASSPPGLSYNEQFF. The CDR3 DNA reads TGTGCCAGCAGCCCGCCGGGTTTATCCTACAATGAGCAGTTCTTC.

This chain links TRBV9 with TRBJ1-2; the D is unclear. The V and J ends lost 0 bases and 7 bases respectively, with 7 bases between them. Per germline, CDR1 SGDLS and CDR2 YYNGEE. The CDR3 has 12 residues. DNA for the CDR3: TGTGCCAGCAGCGTAGAATTGGGTGGCTACACCTTC. This gives the protein CASSVELGGYTF.